This T cell receptor (beta chain) is drawn from a study of OX40 agonist ivuxolimab in advanced cancers. The CDR3 sequence is 17 residues long. This clone appeared once. Repertoires were generated with immunoSEQ multiplex PCR, while TCRdb's copy carries only in-frame clones and drops some. The sample has 60,000 to 70,000 clones, 86% seen once. V is TRBV21-1 and J is TRBJ2-7; TRBD1 is the table's D call and was not checked against the DNA. TRBV21-1 represents a pseudogene. The source was CD4+ or CD8+ T cells sorted from blood, collected in a trial of the OX40 agonist ivuxolimab. This clonotype originated in an adult with an advanced solid tumor such as melanoma, head and neck, liver or kidney cancer. The CDR3 region has the DNA TGTGCCAGCAGCAAAGCAGGGACACCCCTTATCCCCTACGAGCAGTACTTC. It yields the protein CASSKAGTPLIPYEQYF.